The present TCR beta chain was sequenced within a study of identical twins. Broader study findings: Fewer insertions were carried by abundant cord blood beta clonotypes, but none was seen in memory repertoires.

MiXCR was run by TCRdb on the 5' RACE reads, yielding one entry per CDR3 protein. The profile shows roughly 770,000 distinct CDR3 sequences, 15% to 20% of them singletons. A remark on this clonotype: What it recognizes is unknown.

A further study also used this sample, focusing on T cells expressing NK-cell markers. That work states: Sorted CD3+CD56-NKG2C+, CD3+CD56+NKG2C- and CD3+CD56+NKG2C+ T cells were the source of the TCR beta repertoires. Similarly, these clonotypes led the CD3+CD56-NKG2C+ fraction as well in four donors.

The sequenced material came from PBMCs. This clonotype was obtained from a woman between 18 and 29 years old in good health.

CDR3 residues: CSASPGRRPTDTQYF. Here the CDR3 DNA reads TGCAGTGCTAGTCCGGGTCGGCGGCCCACAGATACGCAGTATTTT. The chain carries TRBV20-1 and TRBJ2-3; D is unclear. Germline CDR1 reads DFQATT; CDR2 reads SNEGSKA (reference sequence). Trimming took 3 bases from V and 2 from J, leaving 15 bases between them. The CDR3 spans 15 residues.